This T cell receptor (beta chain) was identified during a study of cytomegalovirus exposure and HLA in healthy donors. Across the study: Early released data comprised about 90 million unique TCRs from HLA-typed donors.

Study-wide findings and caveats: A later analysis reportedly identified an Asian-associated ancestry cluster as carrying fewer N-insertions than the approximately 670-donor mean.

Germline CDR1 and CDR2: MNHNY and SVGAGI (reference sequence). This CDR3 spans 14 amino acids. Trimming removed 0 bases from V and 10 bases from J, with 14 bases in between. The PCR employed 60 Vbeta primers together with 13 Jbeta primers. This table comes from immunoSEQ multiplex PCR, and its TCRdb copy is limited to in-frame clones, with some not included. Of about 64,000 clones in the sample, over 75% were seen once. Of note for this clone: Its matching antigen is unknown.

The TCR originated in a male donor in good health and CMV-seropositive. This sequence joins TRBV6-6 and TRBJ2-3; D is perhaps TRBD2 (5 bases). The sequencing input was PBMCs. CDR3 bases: TGTGCCAGCAGTTACTCCCCTCGTGAGGGCGCGCAGTATTTT. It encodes CASSYSPREGAQYF.